The clone carrying this T cell receptor beta chain has more than one count but fewer than ten. The antigen is unknown. This specimen belongs to a study of T cell repertoires in cytomegalovirus infection. Study information: Selection of CMV epitopes for the study included recently identified HLA-C-restricted and well-studied HLA-B-restricted ones. In public TCR beta signatures, there were indications of both CMV infection and matching HLA type. Study-level results: Within the response measured ex vivo, HLA-C-restricted CMV-specific TCR beta clonotypes were dominant. Cumulative frequency (of public TCR beta family members) identified carriers of CMV plus the relevant HLA.

One entry per CDR3 protein, called by TCRdb with MiXCR from the reads. Of some 920,000 distinct CDR3 sequences in the sample, roughly 30% were seen once. V gave up 5 bases and J gave up 0 bases, with 4 bases separating them. Germline assignment: CDR1 LNHDA and CDR2 SQIVND (reference sequence). The CDR3 has 13 residues. Sample: cultured CD8+ T cells from PBMCs, taken from culture after CMV antigen stimulation. The receptor comes from a human donor in good health (CMV status not recorded). Some clones in this sample may be carry-over from other donors' samples. This chain uses TRBV19 with TRBJ2-2; D ambiguous. CDR3 coding DNA: TGTGCCAGTAGTTGGACGAACACCGGGGAGCTGTTTTTT. This gives the protein CASSWTNTGELFF.